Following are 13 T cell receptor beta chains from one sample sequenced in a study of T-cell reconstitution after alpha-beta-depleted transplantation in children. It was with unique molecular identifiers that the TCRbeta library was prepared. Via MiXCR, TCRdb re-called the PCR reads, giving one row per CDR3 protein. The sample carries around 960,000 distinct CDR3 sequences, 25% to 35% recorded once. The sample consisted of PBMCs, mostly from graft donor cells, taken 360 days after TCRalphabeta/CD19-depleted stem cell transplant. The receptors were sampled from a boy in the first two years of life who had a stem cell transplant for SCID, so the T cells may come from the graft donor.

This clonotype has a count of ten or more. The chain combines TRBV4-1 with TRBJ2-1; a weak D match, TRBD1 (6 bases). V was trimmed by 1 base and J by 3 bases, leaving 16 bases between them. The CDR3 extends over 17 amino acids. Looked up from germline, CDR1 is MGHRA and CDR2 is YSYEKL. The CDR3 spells CASSQAPTGPLYNEQFF. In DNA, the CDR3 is TGCGCCAGCAGCCAAGCTCCCACAGGGCCCCTCTACAATGAGCAGTTCTTC.

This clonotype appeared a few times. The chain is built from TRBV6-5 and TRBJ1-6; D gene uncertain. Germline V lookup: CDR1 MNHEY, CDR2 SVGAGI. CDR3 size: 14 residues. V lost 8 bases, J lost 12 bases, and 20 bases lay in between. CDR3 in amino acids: CASRSLTDGRPLHF. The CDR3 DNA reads TGTGCCAGCCGTTCGTTGACGGATGGACGACCCCTCCACTTT.

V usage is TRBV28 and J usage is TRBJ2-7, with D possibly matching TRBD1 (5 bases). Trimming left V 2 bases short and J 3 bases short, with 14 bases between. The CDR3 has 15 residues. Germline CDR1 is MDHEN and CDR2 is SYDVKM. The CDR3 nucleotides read TGTGCCAGCAGTTTACGCAGGACACGACGCTACGAGCAGTACTTC. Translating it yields CASSLRRTRRYEQYF.

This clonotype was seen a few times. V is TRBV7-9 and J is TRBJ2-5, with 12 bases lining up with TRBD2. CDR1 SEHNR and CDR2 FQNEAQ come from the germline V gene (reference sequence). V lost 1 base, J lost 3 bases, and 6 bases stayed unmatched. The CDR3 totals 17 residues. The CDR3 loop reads CASSLGLAGVRKETQYF. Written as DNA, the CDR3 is TGTGCCAGCAGCTTAGGACTAGCGGGGGTCCGCAAAGAGACCCAGTACTTC.

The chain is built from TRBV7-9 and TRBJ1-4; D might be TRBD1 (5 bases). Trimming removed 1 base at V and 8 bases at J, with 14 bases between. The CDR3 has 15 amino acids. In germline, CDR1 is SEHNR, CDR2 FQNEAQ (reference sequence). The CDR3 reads CASSLGRQGGEKLFF. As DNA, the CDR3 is TGTGCCAGCAGCTTAGGCCGGCAGGGAGGAGAAAAACTGTTTTTT.

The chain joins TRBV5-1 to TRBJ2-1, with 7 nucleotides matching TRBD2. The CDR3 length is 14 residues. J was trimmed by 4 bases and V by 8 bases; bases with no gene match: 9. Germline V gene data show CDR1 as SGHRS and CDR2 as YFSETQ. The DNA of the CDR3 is TGCGCCAGTTACCGGGGGGTGCAATACAATGAGCAGTTCTTC. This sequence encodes CASYRGVQYNEQFF.

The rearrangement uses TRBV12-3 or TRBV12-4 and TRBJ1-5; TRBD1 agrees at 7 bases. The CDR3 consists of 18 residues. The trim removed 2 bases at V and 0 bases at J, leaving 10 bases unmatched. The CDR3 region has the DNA TGTGCCAGCAGTTTACACAGGGGTGGGCAGTATAGCAATCAGCCCCAGCATTTT. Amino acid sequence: CASSLHRGGQYSNQPQHF.

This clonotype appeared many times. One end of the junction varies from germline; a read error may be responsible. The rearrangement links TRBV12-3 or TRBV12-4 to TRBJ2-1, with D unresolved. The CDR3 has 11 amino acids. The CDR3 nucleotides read TGTGCCAGCAGCTTAGTCGCTGAGCAGTTCTTC. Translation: CASSLVAEQFF.

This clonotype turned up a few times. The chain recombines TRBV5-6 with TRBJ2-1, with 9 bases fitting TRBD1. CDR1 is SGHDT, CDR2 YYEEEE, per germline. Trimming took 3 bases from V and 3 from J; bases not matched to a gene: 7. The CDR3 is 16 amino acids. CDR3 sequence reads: CASSYDPGQGYNEQFF. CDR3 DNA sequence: TGTGCCAGCAGCTATGACCCGGGACAGGGCTACAATGAGCAGTTCTTC.

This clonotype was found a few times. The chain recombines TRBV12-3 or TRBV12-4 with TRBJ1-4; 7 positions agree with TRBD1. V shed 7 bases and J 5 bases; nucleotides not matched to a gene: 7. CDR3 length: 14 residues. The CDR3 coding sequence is TGTGCCAGCACCCGGGGACAGCGGAATGAAAAACTGTTTTTT. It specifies CASTRGQRNEKLFF.

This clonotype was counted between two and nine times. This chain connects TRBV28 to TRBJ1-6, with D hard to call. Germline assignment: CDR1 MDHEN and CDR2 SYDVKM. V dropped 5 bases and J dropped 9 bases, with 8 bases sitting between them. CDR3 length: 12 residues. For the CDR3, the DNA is TGTGCCAGCAGTCCAGCAGCTTCACCCCTCCACTTT. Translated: CASSPAASPLHF.

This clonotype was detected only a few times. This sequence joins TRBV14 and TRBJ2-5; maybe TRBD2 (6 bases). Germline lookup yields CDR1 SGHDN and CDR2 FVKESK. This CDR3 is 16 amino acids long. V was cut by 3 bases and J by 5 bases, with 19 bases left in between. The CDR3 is CASSQQEGYGGETQYF. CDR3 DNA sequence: TGTGCCAGCAGCCAGCAGGAGGGGTATGGAGGGGAGACCCAGTACTTC.

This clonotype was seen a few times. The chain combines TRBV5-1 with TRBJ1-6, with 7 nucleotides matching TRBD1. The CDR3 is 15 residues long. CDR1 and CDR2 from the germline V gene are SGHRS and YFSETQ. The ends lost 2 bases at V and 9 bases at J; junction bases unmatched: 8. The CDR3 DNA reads TGCGCCAGCAGCTTTGGGGACAGATCGCGTTCACCCCTCCACTTT. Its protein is CASSFGDRSRSPLHF.